These T cell receptor beta chains were read from a single sample in a study of T cell responses to AZD1222 COVID-19 vaccine. Using immunoSEQ multiplex PCR, the repertoire was profiled, and TCRdb retains in-frame clones only, with some absent. The table has some 170,000 clones, 85% to 90% seen once. The input for sequencing was peripheral blood, taken 28 days after the second dose of the MenACWY control vaccine. The receptors here all came from an adult who received the MenACWY meningococcal vaccine as a control. Both conserved end residues are part of each CDR3. Each record gives: V gene, D gene, clone size, J gene, CDR3 DNA, CDR3 protein. A D gene is named only where the DNA matches it firmly. Size values are once, few and many counts, or a class for expanded clones, and some rows have none.

V gene: TRBV27
D gene: .
clone size: once
J gene: TRBJ2-2
CDR3 DNA: TGTGCCAGCAGTTCGTTACTCGCGAACACCGGGGAGCTGTTTTTT
CDR3 protein: CASSSLLANTGELFF

V gene: TRBV28
D gene: .
clone size: .
J gene: TRBJ1-5
CDR3 DNA: TGTGCCAGCAGTTTCCAGCTCGAGGGGCATCAGCCCCAGCATTTT
CDR3 protein: CASSFQLEGHQPQHF

V gene: TRBV7-9
D gene: .
clone size: .
J gene: TRBJ1-4
CDR3 DNA: TGTGCCAGCAGCTTAGCGGAGGTCAAATATGAAAAACTGTTTTTT
CDR3 protein: CASSLAEVKYEKLFF

V gene: TRBV5-6
D gene: TRBD1
clone size: .
J gene: TRBJ2-1
CDR3 DNA: TGTGCCAGCAGCATAGGACAGGGGGCCACCTACAATGAGCAGTTCTTC
CDR3 protein: CASSIGQGATYNEQFF

V gene: TRBV28
D gene: .
clone size: .
J gene: TRBJ2-7
CDR3 DNA: TGTGCCAGCAGTTCTGTTCACCCCTACGAGCAGTACTTC
CDR3 protein: CASSSVHPYEQYF

V gene: TRBV11-2
D gene: TRBD1
clone size: .
J gene: TRBJ1-4
CDR3 DNA: TGTGCCAGCAGGGAAATCGGGACAGACTTTAATGAAAAACTGTTTTTT
CDR3 protein: CASREIGTDFNEKLFF

V gene: TRBV29-1
D gene: .
clone size: .
J gene: TRBJ1-2
CDR3 DNA: TGCAGCGTAGACCGGGGGTATGGCTACACCTTC
CDR3 protein: CSVDRGYGYTF

V gene: TRBV15
D gene: TRBD2
clone size: .
J gene: TRBJ2-7
CDR3 DNA: TGTGCCACCAGCAGAGTCACTAGCGGTATCTCCTACGAGCAGTACTTC
CDR3 protein: CATSRVTSGISYEQYF

V gene: TRBV28
D gene: TRBD1
clone size: .
J gene: TRBJ2-7
CDR3 DNA: TGTGCCAGCAGAACCGGACAGGGCTACGAGCAGTACTTC
CDR3 protein: CASRTGQGYEQYF

V gene: TRBV30
D gene: .
clone size: .
J gene: TRBJ1-4
CDR3 DNA: TGTGCCTGGAGTGTACTAGGGGGAGGTAATGAAAAACTGTTTTTT
CDR3 protein: CAWSVLGGGNEKLFF

V gene: TRBV5-1
D gene: .
clone size: .
J gene: TRBJ1-2
CDR3 DNA: TGCGCCAGCAGCTTGGTAGTGGGGAGCTATGGCTACACCTTC
CDR3 protein: CASSLVVGSYGYTF

V gene: TRBV19
D gene: .
clone size: .
J gene: TRBJ2-1
CDR3 DNA: TGTGCCAGTAGTTACGGACCTGAGGACAGCTACAATGAGCAGTTCTTC
CDR3 protein: CASSYGPEDSYNEQFF

V gene: TRBV30
D gene: .
clone size: .
J gene: TRBJ1-4
CDR3 DNA: TGTGCCTGGGGGCAGCTTAATGAAAAACTGTTTTTT
CDR3 protein: CAWGQLNEKLFF

V gene: TRBV3-1/TRBV3-2
D gene: TRBD1
clone size: .
J gene: TRBJ1-2
CDR3 DNA: TGTGCCAGCAGCCGCCAGGGGGCGGGCTATGGCTACACCTTC
CDR3 protein: CASSRQGAGYGYTF

V gene: TRBV7-2
D gene: .
clone size: .
J gene: TRBJ1-2
CDR3 DNA: TGTGCCAGCAGCTTAAACTTGCATTCTACAGTCTATGGCTACACCTTC
CDR3 protein: CASSLNLHSTVYGYTF

V gene: TRBV6-2/TRBV6-3
D gene: .
clone size: .
J gene: TRBJ2-7
CDR3 DNA: TGTGCCAGCAGTTACTCGGACTACGAGCAGTACTTC
CDR3 protein: CASSYSDYEQYF

V gene: TRBV27
D gene: TRBD2
clone size: .
J gene: TRBJ2-7
CDR3 DNA: TGTGCCAGCACCGTTCGCACCGGGACTAGCTACGAGCAGTACTTC
CDR3 protein: CASTVRTGTSYEQYF

V gene: TRBV7-9
D gene: TRBD1
clone size: .
J gene: TRBJ2-7
CDR3 DNA: TGTGCCAGCAGCTCGGGACAGAAAACCGCCTACGAGCAGTACTTC
CDR3 protein: CASSSGQKTAYEQYF